Listed below are T cell receptor beta chains from one sample, sequenced in a study of blood T cell repertoires in COVID-19. Repertoires were generated with immunoSEQ multiplex PCR, while TCRdb's copy carries only in-frame clones and drops some. This table holds about 88,000 clones, about nine tenths found once. The sample comprised peripheral blood. Source of these receptors: a male donor with acute or convalescent COVID-19. CDR3s include the opening cysteine and the closing phenylalanine or tryptophan. D genes are given only for firm matches. Clone size is not always given. Where it is, it says once, few, many or a class for expanded clones.

abundance	d_gene	v_gene	j_gene	CDR3aa	CDR3nt
.	TRBD1	TRBV7-9	TRBJ2-5	CASEPTGAQETQYF	TGTGCCAGCGAGCCGACAGGGGCCCAAGAGACCCAGTACTTC
.	TRBD1	TRBV19	TRBJ2-2	CASSRGQGANTGELFF	TGTGCCAGTAGTCGGGGACAGGGGGCGAACACCGGGGAGCTGTTTTTT
.	TRBD2	TRBV2	TRBJ2-3	CASNLGLDTDTQYF	TGTGCCAGCAACCTAGGACTAGACACAGATACGCAGTATTTT
.	.	TRBV28	TRBJ1-2	CAITMGRAAYGYTF	TGTGCCATCACCATGGGCAGGGCCGCCTATGGCTACACCTTC
few	.	TRBV3-1/TRBV3-2	TRBJ1-6	CASSQGTPVGAGGSPLHF	TGTGCCAGCAGCCAAGGCACTCCAGTGGGGGCTGGGGGTTCACCCCTCCACTTT
.	.	TRBV4-1	TRBJ1-1	CASSQDSPNTEAFF	TGCGCCAGCAGCCAAGATAGCCCGAACACTGAAGCTTTCTTT
.	.	TRBV3-1/TRBV3-2	TRBJ1-6	CASSLPGNSPLHF	TGTGCCAGCAGCCTCCCGGGTAATTCACCCCTCCACTTT
.	.	TRBV24-1	TRBJ2-1	CATSDPHRHNEQFF	TGTGCCACCAGTGATCCGCACAGACACAATGAGCAGTTCTTC
.	TRBD1	TRBV19	TRBJ1-1	CASKEGAWNTEAFF	TGTGCCAGTAAGGAGGGGGCCTGGAACACTGAAGCTTTCTTT
.	.	TRBV27	TRBJ1-6	CASKLWAGAYSPLHF	TGTGCCAGCAAACTATGGGCAGGGGCTTATTCACCCCTCCACTTT
.	.	TRBV5-5	TRBJ1-2	CASSLDPRSYGYTF	TGTGCCAGCAGCTTGGATCCAAGGAGCTATGGCTACACCTTC
.	.	TRBV7-9	TRBJ2-1	CASRSAADYNEQFF	TGTGCCAGCAGGTCTGCGGCCGACTACAATGAGCAGTTCTTC
.	.	TRBV3-1/TRBV3-2	TRBJ1-3	CASTQTVSGNTIYF	TGTGCCAGCACCCAGACAGTCTCTGGAAACACCATATATTTT
.	TRBD2	TRBV7-2	TRBJ2-7	CASSPYSGTSGTEQYF	TGTGCCAGCAGCCCGTATTCCGGGACTAGCGGTACCGAGCAGTACTTC
.	.	TRBV5-1	TRBJ2-7	CASSPQGRNYEQYF	TGCGCCAGCAGCCCTCAGGGCAGGAACTACGAGCAGTACTTC
.	.	TRBV4-1	TRBJ2-4	CASSQEGPGAKNIQYF	TGCGCCAGCAGCCAAGAGGGGCCGGGAGCCAAAAACATTCAGTACTTC
once	.	TRBV14	TRBJ2-1	CASSKRQGLGNKFF	TGTGCCAGCAGCAAAAGACAGGGACTGGGGAATAAGTTCTTC
.	TRBD2	TRBV7-2	TRBJ2-1	CASSLDSGGREQFF	TGTGCCAGCAGCTTAGATAGCGGGGGTCGAGAGCAGTTCTTC
.	.	TRBV20-1	TRBJ1-2	CSASMGADGYTF	TGCAGTGCTAGTATGGGGGCTGATGGCTACACCTTC